This T cell receptor beta chain came from a study of T cell changes during pregnancy in multiple sclerosis. There are 17 residues in the CDR3. Germline values: CDR1 SNHLY, CDR2 FYNNEI. After removal of 5 bases from V and 1 base from J, the junction contained 12 bases not matched to a gene. The assay was immunoSEQ multiplex PCR, and TCRdb's table has in-frame clones only and misses some. The table records 65,000 to 85,000 clones, 80% to 95% of them present only once. This TCR was sampled from a female donor with multiple sclerosis, enrolled in a pregnancy study. The rearrangement links TRBV2 to TRBJ2-7, with TRBD2 identical over 9 bases. Here the sequenced sample was CD4+ T cells from peripheral blood mononuclear cells, taken after pregnancy. CDR3 bases: TGTGCCAGCAGTTCAACCTTCCTAGCGGGGCAATCCTACGAGCAGTACTTC. Protein sequence: CASSSTFLAGQSYEQYF.